In this sample, the clone carrying this T cell receptor beta chain turned up many times. The antigen is unknown. RNA served as the template for amplifying TCR beta CDR3 regions. Investigators did first-round RT-PCR with HTBI primers, then second-round multiplex PCR. TCRdb used MiXCR to reprocess the multiplex PCR reads, holding one entry per CDR3 protein. The data show 600,000 to 700,000 distinct CDR3 sequences, under 50% seen once. V dropped 7 bases and J dropped 3; count of bases not matched to a gene: 5. Germline CDR1 reads MNHEY; CDR2 reads SVGAGI. There are 14 residues in the CDR3. The data derive from a study of Graves' ophthalmopathy and Graves' hyperthyroidism. Diagnosis used clinical symptoms, serum thyroxine, TRAb, thyroid ultrasound and orbital computed tomography. The PBMCs used were ones drawn from about 9.2 ml of fresh peripheral blood. General study findings and limits: Stable hyperthyroidism and ophthalmopathy were told apart by a 13-signature model, which achieved 85% to 90% sensitivity and approximately 82% specificity. Blood also carried most expanded thyroid clonotypes exceeding 0.001 frequency.

The sequence was collected from an adult man with Graves' ophthalmopathy. Sequenced material: peripheral blood. This chain joins TRBV6-5 and TRBJ2-2; 7 nucleotides match TRBD2. The CDR3 DNA is TGTGCCAGCAACGACGGGGGGTACACCGGGGAGCTGTTTTTT. Its protein is CASNDGGYTGELFF.